This record covers a single T cell receptor beta chain. This clonotype was detected ten times or more. The antigen this receptor binds is unknown. No clone much larger than this one lies a single base away; base qualities are absent. This specimen belongs to a study of T cells in Graves' hyperthyroidism and ophthalmopathy (dated by TCRdb to between 2018 and 2021). The study in broad terms: Peripheral blood was collected at initial diagnosis, before any treatment. Following sampling, methimazole starting at 30 mg daily was given to hyperthyroidism patients, and high-dose intravenous methylprednisolone was given to ophthalmopathy patients. TCR Vbeta CDR3 sequencing of roughly 140 peripheral blood samples (43 ophthalmopathy, approximately 80 hyperthyroidism and around 17 progressor patients) is reported in the paper. For training and testing, the 95 to 100 patients in the discovery cohort were randomly divided in a 7:3 ratio. To identify distinguishing TCR V-J signatures, a discovery cohort of about 100 patients was used, comprising 43 with Graves' ophthalmopathy and around 57 with stable Graves' hyperthyroidism. The study also compared thyroid tissue and blood T-cell repertoires from roughly six Graves' hyperthyroidism patients. An independent validation cohort of about 20 hyperthyroidism patients and about 16 patients who later progressed to ophthalmopathy tested prospective prediction of ophthalmopathy. General study outcomes and caveats: In validation, the model predicted progression to ophthalmopathy a median of approximately 6.3 months before onset, with roughly 71% sensitivity and just under 75% specificity. Most expanded thyroid clonotypes (frequency above 0.001) were also found in blood, which suggests that blood repertoires may mirror thyroid immune responses. A 13 V-J signature model separated ophthalmopathy from stable hyperthyroidism, with nearly 90% sensitivity and just under 84% specificity in cross-validation and 80%/75% in testing. No statistical method was used to fix the sample size in advance, and group allocation was not hidden from the investigators.

CDR3 length: 14 amino acids, cysteine to phenylalanine. Only the CDR3 DNA is retained, 42 bases long and in frame from the first base. For CDR1 and CDR2, the germline V gene (reference sequence) lists LNHNV and YYDKDF. V sheds 5 bases and J sheds 0 bases, leaving 8 bases between their ends. Graves' hyperthyroidism was defined as stable when no progression to ophthalmopathy occurred over 18 months of follow-up. Hyperthyroidism patients were aged 18 to 65 years and newly diagnosed, with disease duration of less than 2 months. The study excluded patients with uncontrolled infections, other autoimmune diseases, pregnancy or lactation. Diagnoses were established on the basis of clinical symptoms, serum thyroxine and TRAb, thyroid ultrasound, and orbital computed tomography. PBMCs were isolated from more than 8 ml of fresh peripheral blood by Ficoll-Paque density gradient centrifugation. Total RNA was extracted with Trizol reagent, and quality was checked on an Agilent 2100 Bioanalyzer.

The TCR beta CDR3 regions were amplified from RNA transcripts. For the first round of RT-PCR on the TCR CDR3, the HTBI primer set was used together with the Qiagen OneStep RT-PCR kit. A second multiplex PCR round built the libraries, followed by size selection and purification. The libraries were sequenced on an Illumina HiSeq2000 using paired-end 100 bp reads. Processing in the source paper ran as follows. SOAPnuke was used to process the raw data, with reads discarded if the reads contained adapters or uncalled bases, had a mean Phred below 15, or lacked an exact constant-primer or identifier match. COPE v1.2.5 was used to merge the high-quality paired reads, and each unique nucleotide sequence was defined as a clonotype. Clonotypes were aligned to IMGT TRBV, TRBD and TRBJ reference segments using MiTCR v1.1. Only V-J combinations with frequency above 0.0001, covering 99.2% of repertoires, were analysed. The TCS score was defined as F50 (clonal expansion) divided by E x V (chaos), with BLOSUM62-based TCRdist calculated between CDR3 peptides within each V-J. Welch's t-statistics and random forest reduced 514 V-J features to under 15, which were used in a naive Bayes classifier (R e1071). The similarity between thyroid and blood repertoires was quantified using the Morisita-Horn index. Starting from the raw public reads, TCRdb applied fastp trimming at Q25, assembled clones with MiXCR and retained in-frame beta chains. Every entry covers one CDR3 protein and lists the most common genes and DNA from its rows. Here the V and J calls rest on TCRdb's processing, not on the authors' analysis. Here the sample has some 800,000 distinct CDR3 sequences; more than 30% occur a single time. 8% to 9% of the sample rests with the top ten.

Sequencing was done on a sample of blood. The source of this sequence is a man younger than 35 with Graves' hyperthyroidism. In this chain, TRBV15 is recombined with TRBJ1-3; TRBD1 could be the D gene, as 5 bases match. The CDR3 sequence is CATSGRGSGNTIYF. In nucleotides, the sequence is TGTGCCACCAGCGGGAGGGGCTCTGGAAACACCATATATTTT.